Sequencing of this TCR beta chain was carried out in a study of metastatic and nonmetastatic thyroid tumors. This clone occurred a few times. This likely comes from a read error, as the CDR3 has no conserved phenylalanine or tryptophan at its end. Original processing notes: Between-group CDR3 differences, defined by clinicopathological status, yielded a distant-metastasis classifier for papillary thyroid cancer. TCRdb recomputed clones from the PCR reads via MiXCR. These V and J calls are TCRdb output, not the study's own analysis. This table has about 92,000 clones, approximately 15% appearing once. Each patient came to thyroid surgery without any prior treatment (of any kind). In germline, CDR1 is MDHEN, CDR2 SYDVKM. V lost 6 bases, J lost 5 bases, and 20 bases lay in between. The CDR3 length is 16 residues.

The clonotype comes from a female donor with papillary thyroid cancer or a benign thyroid nodule (not recorded which). Some clones in this sample may be carry-over from other donors' samples. The chain couples TRBV28 to TRBJ2-1; possibly TRBD1 or TRBD2 for D (5 bases each). The sequenced material came from blood. CDR3 nucleotides: TGTGCCAGCAGGCCTAGACAGAGGGATTATGACAATGAGCAGTTCCTC. This translates into CASRPRQRDYDNEQFL.